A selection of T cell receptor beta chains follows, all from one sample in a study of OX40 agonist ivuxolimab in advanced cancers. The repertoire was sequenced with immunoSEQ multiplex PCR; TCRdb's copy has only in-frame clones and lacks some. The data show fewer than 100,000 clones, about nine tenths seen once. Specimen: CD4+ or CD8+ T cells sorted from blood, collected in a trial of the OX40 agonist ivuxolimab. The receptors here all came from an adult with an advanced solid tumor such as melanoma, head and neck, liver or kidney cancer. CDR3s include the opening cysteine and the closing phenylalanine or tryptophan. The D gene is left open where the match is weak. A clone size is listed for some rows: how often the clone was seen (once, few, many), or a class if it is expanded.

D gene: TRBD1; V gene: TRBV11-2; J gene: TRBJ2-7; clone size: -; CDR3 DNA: TGTGCCAGCAGCTATGGACAGGTGCCAACCTACGAGCAGTACTTC; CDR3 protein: CASSYGQVPTYEQYF
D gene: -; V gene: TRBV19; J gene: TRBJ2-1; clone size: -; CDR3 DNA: TGTGCCAGTAGTCTGGTGGGGGCCCCACCCTACAATGAGCAGTTCTTC; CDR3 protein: CASSLVGAPPYNEQFF
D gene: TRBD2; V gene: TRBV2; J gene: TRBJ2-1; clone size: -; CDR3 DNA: TGTGCCAGCAGTCCCGTGGGACTAGCGGGATACAATGAGCAGTTCTTC; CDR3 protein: CASSPVGLAGYNEQFF
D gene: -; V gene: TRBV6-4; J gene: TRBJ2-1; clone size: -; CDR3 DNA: TGTGCCAGCAGTGAGGCAGAATATTACAATGAGCAGTTCTTC; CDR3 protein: CASSEAEYYNEQFF
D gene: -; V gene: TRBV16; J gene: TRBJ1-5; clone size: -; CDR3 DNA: TGTGCCAGCAGCCAATCGAGAGATAGCAATCAGCCCCAGCATTTT; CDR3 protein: CASSQSRDSNQPQHF
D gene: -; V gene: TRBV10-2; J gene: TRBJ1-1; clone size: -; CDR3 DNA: TGCGCCAGCTCTCGCCTCGGGGGCACTGAAGCTTTCTTT; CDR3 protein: CASSRLGGTEAFF
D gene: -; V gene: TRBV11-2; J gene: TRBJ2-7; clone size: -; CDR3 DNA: TGTGCCAGCAGCTTAGCCAGGGGAATCTCCTACGAGCAGTACTTC; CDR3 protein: CASSLARGISYEQYF
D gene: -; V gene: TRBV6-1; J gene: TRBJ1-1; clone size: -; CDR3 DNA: TGTGCCAGCAGCACAAAGGGTGGCACTGAAGCTTTCTTT; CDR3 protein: CASSTKGGTEAFF
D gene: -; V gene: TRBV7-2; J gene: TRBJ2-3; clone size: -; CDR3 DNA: TGTGCCAGCGGTGGGGGACTGCGCCCAGATACGCAGTATTTT; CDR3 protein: CASGGGLRPDTQYF
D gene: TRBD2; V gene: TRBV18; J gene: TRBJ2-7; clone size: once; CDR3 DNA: TGTGCCAGCTCAAGACTAGCGGGACTGGACGAGCAGTACTTC; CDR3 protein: CASSRLAGLDEQYF
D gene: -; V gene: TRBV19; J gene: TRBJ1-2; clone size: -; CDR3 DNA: TGTGCCAGTCAAGATGGAGGACGGACGACCTATGGCTACACCTTC; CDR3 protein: CASQDGGRTTYGYTF
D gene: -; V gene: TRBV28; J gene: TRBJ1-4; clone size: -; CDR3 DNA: TGTGCCAGCACTTTACAGGGCCGAAATGAAAAACTGTTTTTT; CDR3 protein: CASTLQGRNEKLFF
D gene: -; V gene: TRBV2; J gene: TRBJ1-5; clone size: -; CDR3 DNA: TGTGCCAGCAGTGAAGCGAGGGGTCAGGGTGCGGGTCAGCCCCAGCATTTT; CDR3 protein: CASSEARGQGAGQPQHF
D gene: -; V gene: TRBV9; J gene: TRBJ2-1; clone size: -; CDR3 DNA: TGTGCCAGCAGCGTAGATCGCGGTGCCTACAATGAGCAGTTCTTC; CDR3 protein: CASSVDRGAYNEQFF
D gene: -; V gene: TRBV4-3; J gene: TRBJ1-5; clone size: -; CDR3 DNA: TGCGCCAGCAGCCAAGATATGGGGGTTGGCCAGCCCCAGCATTTT; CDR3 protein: CASSQDMGVGQPQHF
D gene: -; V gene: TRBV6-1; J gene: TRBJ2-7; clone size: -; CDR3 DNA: TGTGCCAGCAAAAAGGAACTTCAAACCTACGAGCAGTACTTC; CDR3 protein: CASKKELQTYEQYF
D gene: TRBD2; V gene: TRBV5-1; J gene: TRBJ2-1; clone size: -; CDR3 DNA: TGCGCCAGCAGCTTGGACGGGAGGGTATATGAGCAGTTCTTC; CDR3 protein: CASSLDGRVYEQFF
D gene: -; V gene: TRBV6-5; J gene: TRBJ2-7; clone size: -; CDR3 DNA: TGTGCCAGCAGTTACTCGTCCGGGGGACCCTACGAGCAGTACTTC; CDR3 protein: CASSYSSGGPYEQYF
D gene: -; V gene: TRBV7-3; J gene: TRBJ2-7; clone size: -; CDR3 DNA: TGTGCCAGCAGCTTAAATGGTTTAGCGGAGGAGCAGTACTTC; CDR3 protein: CASSLNGLAEEQYF
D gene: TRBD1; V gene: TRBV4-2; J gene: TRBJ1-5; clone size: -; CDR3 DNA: TGTGCCAGCAGCCAAGCACCTACCTCAACAGGGGGCGTTTATCAGCCCCAGCATTTT; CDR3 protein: CASSQAPTSTGGVYQPQHF
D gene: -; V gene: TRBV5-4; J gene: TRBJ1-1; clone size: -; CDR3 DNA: TGTGCCAGCAGCAGGGGGGGAAAGGGAACTGAAGCTTTCTTT; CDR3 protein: CASSRGGKGTEAFF
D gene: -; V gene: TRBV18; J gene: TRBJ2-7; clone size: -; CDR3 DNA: TGTGCCAGCTCACTTAGAGCACAGGGCGCGTTCCACGAGCAGTACTTC; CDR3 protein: CASSLRAQGAFHEQYF
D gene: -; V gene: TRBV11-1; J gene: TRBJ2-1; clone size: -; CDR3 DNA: TGTGCCAGCAGCTTAACGTCTGTCCTAGACCCTGCTTGGCGGGAGCAGTTCTTC; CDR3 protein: CASSLTSVLDPAWREQFF
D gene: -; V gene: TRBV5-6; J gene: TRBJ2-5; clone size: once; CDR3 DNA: TGTGCCAGCAGCTTGTATGGACACTTACAAGAGACCCAGTACTTC; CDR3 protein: CASSLYGHLQETQYF
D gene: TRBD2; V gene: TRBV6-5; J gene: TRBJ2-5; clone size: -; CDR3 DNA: TGTGCCAGCAGTTATTCTAGAGGCTGGGGGGGAGAGACCCAGTACTTC; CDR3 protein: CASSYSRGWGGETQYF
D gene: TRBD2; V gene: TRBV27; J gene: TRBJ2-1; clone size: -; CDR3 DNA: TGTGCCAGCAGTTTTGGGGGACTAGGGATTAATGAGCAGTTCTTC; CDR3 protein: CASSFGGLGINEQFF
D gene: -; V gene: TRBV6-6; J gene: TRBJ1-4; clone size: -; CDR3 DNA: TGTGCCAGCAGTCAGACCAGAACAGGCCTAAATGAAAAACTGTTTTTT; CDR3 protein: CASSQTRTGLNEKLFF
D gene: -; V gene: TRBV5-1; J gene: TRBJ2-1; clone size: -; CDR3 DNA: TGCGCCAGCAGCTCCCAGAATCCTAATAGTGAGCAGTTCTTC; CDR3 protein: CASSSQNPNSEQFF
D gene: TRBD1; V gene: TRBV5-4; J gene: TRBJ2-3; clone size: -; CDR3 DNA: TGTGCCAGCAGCTTGCCAGGGGGCGGTTTTAGGACGCAGTATTTT; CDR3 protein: CASSLPGGGFRTQYF
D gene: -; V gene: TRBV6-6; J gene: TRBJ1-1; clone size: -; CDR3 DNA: TGTGCCAGCAGTTATTCTCACGGGAACACTGAAGCTTTCTTT; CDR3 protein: CASSYSHGNTEAFF
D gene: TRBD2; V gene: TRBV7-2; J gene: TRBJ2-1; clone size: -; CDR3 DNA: TGTGCCAGCAGCCGAGGACTAGATTACAATGAGCAGTTCTTC; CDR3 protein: CASSRGLDYNEQFF
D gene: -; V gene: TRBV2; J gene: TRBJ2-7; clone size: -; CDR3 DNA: TGTGCCAGCAGTGAGGGAAACGAGCAGTACTTC; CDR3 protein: CASSEGNEQYF
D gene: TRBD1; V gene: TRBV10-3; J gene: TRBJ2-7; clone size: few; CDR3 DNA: TGTGCCATCAGCCCCCGGGACAGGGGGACCTACGAGCAGTACTTC; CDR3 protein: CAISPRDRGTYEQYF
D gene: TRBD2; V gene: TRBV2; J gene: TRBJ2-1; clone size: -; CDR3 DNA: TGTGCCAGCAGTGAACGACTAGCGGGACGCAATGAGCAGTTCTTC; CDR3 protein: CASSERLAGRNEQFF
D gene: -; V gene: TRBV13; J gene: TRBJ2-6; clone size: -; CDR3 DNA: TGTGCCAGCAGCTTAAACAGGGCCTCCTCTGGGGCCAACGTCCTGACTTTC; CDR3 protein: CASSLNRASSGANVLTF
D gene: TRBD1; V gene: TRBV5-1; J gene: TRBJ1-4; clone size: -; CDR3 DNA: TGCGCCAGCAGCCAGACAGGGTCACCTAATGAAAAACTGTTTTTT; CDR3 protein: CASSQTGSPNEKLFF
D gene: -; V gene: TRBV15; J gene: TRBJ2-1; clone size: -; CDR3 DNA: TGTGCCACCAGCAGGGAGGGACAGAATATAAACAATGAGCAGTTCTTC; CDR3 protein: CATSREGQNINNEQFF
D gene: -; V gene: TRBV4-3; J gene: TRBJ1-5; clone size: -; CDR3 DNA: TGCGCCAGCAGCCGAGATCGGGGTCAGCCCCAGCATTTT; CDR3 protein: CASSRDRGQPQHF
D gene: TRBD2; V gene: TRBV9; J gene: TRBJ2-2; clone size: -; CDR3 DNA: TGTGCCAGCAGCGTCGGGACTAGTCAGAACACCGGGGAGCTGTTTTTT; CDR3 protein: CASSVGTSQNTGELFF
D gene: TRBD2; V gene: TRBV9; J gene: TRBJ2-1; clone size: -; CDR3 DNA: TGTGCCAGCAGCGCCCGACTAGCGGGAGTGGATGAGCAGTTCTTC; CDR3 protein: CASSARLAGVDEQFF
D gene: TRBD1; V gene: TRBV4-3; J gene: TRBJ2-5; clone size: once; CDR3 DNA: TGCGCCAGCAGCCAAGATCGAACAGGGGGTATCGTGACCCAGTACTTC; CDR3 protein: CASSQDRTGGIVTQYF
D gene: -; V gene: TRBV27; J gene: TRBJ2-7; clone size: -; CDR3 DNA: TGTGCCAGCAGTTTAGGCAGGGGAGGCTACGAGCAGTACTTC; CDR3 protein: CASSLGRGGYEQYF
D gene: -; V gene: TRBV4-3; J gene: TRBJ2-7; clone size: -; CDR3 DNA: TGCGCCAGCAGCCAAGATTTAGGGGCTGCCTACGAGCAGTACTTC; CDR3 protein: CASSQDLGAAYEQYF
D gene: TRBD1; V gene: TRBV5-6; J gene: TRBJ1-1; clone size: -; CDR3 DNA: TGTGCCAGCAGCTTATGGGACAGGGAGGACACTGAAGCTTTCTTT; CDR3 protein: CASSLWDREDTEAFF
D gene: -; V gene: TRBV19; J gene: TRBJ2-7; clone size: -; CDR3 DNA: TGTGCCAGTAGCATTCGTGGAGACAGCGCTTACGAGCAGTACTTC; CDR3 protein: CASSIRGDSAYEQYF
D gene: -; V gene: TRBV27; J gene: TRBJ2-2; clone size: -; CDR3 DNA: TGTGCCAGCAGGCGCTCGGGGGGCAACACCGGGGAGCTGTTTTTT; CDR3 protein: CASRRSGGNTGELFF